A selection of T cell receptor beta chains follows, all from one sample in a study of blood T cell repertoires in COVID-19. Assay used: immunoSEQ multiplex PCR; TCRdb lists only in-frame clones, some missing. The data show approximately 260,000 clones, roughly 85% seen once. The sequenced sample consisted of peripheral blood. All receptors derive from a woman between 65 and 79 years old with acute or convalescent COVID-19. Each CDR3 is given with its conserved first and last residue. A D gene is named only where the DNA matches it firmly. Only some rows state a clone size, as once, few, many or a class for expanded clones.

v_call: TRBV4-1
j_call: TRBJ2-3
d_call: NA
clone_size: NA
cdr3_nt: TGCGCCAGCAGCCAAGATCGGGTTGGCGCCGGCACAGATACGCAGTATTTT
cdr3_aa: CASSQDRVGAGTDTQYF

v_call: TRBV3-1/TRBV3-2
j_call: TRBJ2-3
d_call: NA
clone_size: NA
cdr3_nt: TGTGCCAGCAGCCCTGAGGCGCCTGGCAATACGCAGTATTTT
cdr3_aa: CASSPEAPGNTQYF

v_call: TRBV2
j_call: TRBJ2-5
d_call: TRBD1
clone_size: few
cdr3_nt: TGTGCCAGCAGCCTAGGGACAGAGCAAGAGACCCAGTACTTC
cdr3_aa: CASSLGTEQETQYF

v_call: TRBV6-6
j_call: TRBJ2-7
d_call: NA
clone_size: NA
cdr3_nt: TGTGCCAGCAGTTACCAGGAGGGGCACGAGCAGTACTTC
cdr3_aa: CASSYQEGHEQYF

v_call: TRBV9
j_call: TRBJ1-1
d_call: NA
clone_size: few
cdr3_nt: TGTGCCAGCAGCGTAGGGGGGCCGAACACTGAAGCTTTCTTT
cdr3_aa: CASSVGGPNTEAFF

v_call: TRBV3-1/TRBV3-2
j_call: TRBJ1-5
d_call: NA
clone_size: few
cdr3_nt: TGTGCCAGCAGCCAAGATCTTAGAGGACAGCCCCAGCATTTT
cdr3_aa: CASSQDLRGQPQHF

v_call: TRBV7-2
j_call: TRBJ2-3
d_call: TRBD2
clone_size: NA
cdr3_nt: TGTGCCAGCAGCACCCGACTAGCGGGGGGGCCAGATACGCAGTATTTT
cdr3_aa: CASSTRLAGGPDTQYF

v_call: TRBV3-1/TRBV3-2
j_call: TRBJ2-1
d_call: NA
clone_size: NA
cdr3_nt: TGTGCCAGCAGCCCGCCCCCGGGGGGCGGGAAGGACAATGAGCAGTTCTTC
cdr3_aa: CASSPPPGGGKDNEQFF

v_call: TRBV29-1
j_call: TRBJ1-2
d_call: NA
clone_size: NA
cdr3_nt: TGCAGCGTGGCACAGGCGTCTCCGGTCGGTGGCTACACCTTC
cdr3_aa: CSVAQASPVGGYTF

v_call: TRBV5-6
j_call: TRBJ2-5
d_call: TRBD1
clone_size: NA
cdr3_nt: TGTGCCAGCAGCTTAACGACAGGGGGCTCGGAGACCCAGTACTTC
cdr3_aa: CASSLTTGGSETQYF

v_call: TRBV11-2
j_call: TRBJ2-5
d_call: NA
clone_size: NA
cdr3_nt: TGTGCCAGCAGCTTAGGGGGCCGGGAGACCCAGTACTTC
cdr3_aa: CASSLGGRETQYF

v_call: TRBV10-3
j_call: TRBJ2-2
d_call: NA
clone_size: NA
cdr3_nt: TGTGCCATCAAGGAACAGGGAATTACCGGGGAGCTGTTTTTT
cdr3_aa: CAIKEQGITGELFF

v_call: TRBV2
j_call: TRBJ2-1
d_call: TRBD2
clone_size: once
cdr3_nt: TGTGCCAGCAGGGGACTAGAGAATGAGCAGTTCTTC
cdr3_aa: CASRGLENEQFF

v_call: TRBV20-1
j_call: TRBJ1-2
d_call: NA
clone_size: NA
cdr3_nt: TGCAGTGCCCTGGTAGCCGGCTACACCTTC
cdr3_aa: CSALVAGYTF

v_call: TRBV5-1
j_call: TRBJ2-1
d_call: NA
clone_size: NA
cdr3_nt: TGCGCCAGCAGCTTGGTAAGAGCTTCCTACAATGAGCAGTTCTTC
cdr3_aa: CASSLVRASYNEQFF

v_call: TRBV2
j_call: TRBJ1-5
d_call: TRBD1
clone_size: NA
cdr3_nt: TGTGCCAGCAGCGGCCGGGACAGGGCTGATCAGCCCCAGCATTTT
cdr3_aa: CASSGRDRADQPQHF

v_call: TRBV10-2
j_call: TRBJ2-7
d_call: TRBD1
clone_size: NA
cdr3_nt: TGCGCCAGCAGGCAAGGACAGGGGACGTCCTACGAGCAGTACTTC
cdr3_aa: CASRQGQGTSYEQYF

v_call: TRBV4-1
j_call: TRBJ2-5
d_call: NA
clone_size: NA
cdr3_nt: TGCGCCAGCAGCCGGGGCCTCAGGGCTTTAGAGACCCAGTACTTC
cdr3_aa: CASSRGLRALETQYF

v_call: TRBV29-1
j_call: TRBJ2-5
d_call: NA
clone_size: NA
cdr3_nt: TGCAGCGTGGAGCAAGAGACCCAGTACTTC
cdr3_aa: CSVEQETQYF

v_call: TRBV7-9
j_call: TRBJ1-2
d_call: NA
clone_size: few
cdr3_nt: TGTGCCAGCAGCTTAGCAGAGGCTCCGACCTATGGCTACACCTTC
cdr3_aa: CASSLAEAPTYGYTF

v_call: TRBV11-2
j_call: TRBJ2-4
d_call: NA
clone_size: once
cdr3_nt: TGTGCCAGCAGCCTCGACAGGGGAGGGGACATTCAGTACTTC
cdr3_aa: CASSLDRGGDIQYF

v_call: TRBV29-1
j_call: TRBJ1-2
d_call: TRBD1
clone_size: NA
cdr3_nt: TGCAGCGTTGCTAGGCCGGGACAGGGGTACGGCTACACCTTC
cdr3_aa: CSVARPGQGYGYTF

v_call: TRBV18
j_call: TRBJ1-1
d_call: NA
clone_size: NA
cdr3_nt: TGTGCCAGCTCATCATACAGAGACACTGAAGCTTTCTTT
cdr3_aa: CASSSYRDTEAFF

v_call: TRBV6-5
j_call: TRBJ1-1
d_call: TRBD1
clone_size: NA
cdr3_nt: TGTGCCAGCAGGCGACAGGGCGTGAACACTGAAGCTTTCTTT
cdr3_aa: CASRRQGVNTEAFF

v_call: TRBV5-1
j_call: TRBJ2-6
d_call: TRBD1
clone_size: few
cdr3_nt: TGCGCCAGCAGCTCTCACAGGGGGCCACCCTACTCCCGGTCTGGGGCCAACGTCCTGACTTTC
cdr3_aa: CASSSHRGPPYSRSGANVLTF

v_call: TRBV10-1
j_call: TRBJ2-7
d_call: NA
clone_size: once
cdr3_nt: TGCGCCAGCAGTGAGAGGTTTGGCGGGGGCAGTATCGGCGAGCAGTACTTC
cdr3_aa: CASSERFGGGSIGEQYF

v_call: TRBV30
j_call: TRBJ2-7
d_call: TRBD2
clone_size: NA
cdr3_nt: TGTGCCTGGACTAGCGGGGATGGTTACGAGCAGTACTTC
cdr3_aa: CAWTSGDGYEQYF

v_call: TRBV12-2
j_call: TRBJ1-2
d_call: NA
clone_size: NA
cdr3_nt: TGTGCACCTGTGGCCCGAGGCAGGGGAAGGGGCTACACCTTC
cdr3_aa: CAPVARGRGRGYTF

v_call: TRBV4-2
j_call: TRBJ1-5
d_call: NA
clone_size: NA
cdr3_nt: TGTGCCAGCAGCCGTGACAACACAGGCCAGCCCCAGCATTTT
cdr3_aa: CASSRDNTGQPQHF

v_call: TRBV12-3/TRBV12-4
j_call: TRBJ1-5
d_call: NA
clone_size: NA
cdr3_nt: TGTGCCAGCAGTTTAGATCGGGGACCCCAGCATTTT
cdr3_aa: CASSLDRGPQHF

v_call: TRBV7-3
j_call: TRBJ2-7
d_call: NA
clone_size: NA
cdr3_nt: TGTGCCAGCAGCTTAATTGAGCAGGGCGGCGAGCAGTACTTC
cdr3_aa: CASSLIEQGGEQYF

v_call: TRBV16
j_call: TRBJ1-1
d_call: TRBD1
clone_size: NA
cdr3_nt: TGTGCCAGCAGCCAATGGGGGCGAGGGGGCATGAACACTGAAGCTTTCTTT
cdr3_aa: CASSQWGRGGMNTEAFF

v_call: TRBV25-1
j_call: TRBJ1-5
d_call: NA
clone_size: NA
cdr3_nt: TGTGCCAGCAGTGCGACAGAGAATCAGCCCCAGCATTTT
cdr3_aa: CASSATENQPQHF

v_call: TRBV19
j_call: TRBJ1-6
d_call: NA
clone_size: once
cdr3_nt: TGTGCCAGTAGTATCCCGGCAGGCGGGGGAGATTCACCCCTCCACTTT
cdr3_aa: CASSIPAGGGDSPLHF

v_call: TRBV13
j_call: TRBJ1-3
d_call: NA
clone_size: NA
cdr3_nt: TGTGCCAGCAGCAATGGAAAGGTCTGGGAGAGCTCTGGAAACACCATATATTTT
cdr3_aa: CASSNGKVWESSGNTIYF

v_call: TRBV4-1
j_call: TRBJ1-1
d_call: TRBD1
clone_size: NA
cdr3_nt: TGCGCCAGCAGCCCAGGGACAGCGAACACTGAAGCTTTCTTT
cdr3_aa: CASSPGTANTEAFF

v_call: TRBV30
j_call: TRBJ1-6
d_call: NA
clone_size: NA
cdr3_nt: TGTGCCTGGAAGGAGGGAGATTCACCCCTCCACTTT
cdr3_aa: CAWKEGDSPLHF

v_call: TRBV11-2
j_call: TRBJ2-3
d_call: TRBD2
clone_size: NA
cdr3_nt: TGTGCCTCCGGGGGGGCAACGGGGACAGATACGCAGTATTTT
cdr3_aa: CASGGATGTDTQYF

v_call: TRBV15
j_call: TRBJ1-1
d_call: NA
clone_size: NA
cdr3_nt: TGTGCCACCAGCAGGATACAGATCCTCATACCTAACACTGAAGCTTTCTTT
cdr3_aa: CATSRIQILIPNTEAFF

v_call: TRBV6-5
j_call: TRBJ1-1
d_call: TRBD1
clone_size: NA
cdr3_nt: TGTGCCAGCCTCATGCCCCCAGGGGGCTCGGCTTTCTTT
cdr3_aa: CASLMPPGGSAFF

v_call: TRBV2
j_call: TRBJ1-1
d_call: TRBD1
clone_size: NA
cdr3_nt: TGTGCCAGCAGCGTCCACCGGGACAGGCTGAACACTGAAGCTTTCTTT
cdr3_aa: CASSVHRDRLNTEAFF

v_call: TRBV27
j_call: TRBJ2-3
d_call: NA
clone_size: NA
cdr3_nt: TGTGCCAGCAGTGGCCAACCAGATACGCAGTATTTT
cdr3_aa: CASSGQPDTQYF

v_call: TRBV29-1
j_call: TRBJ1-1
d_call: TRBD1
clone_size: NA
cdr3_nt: TGCAGCTCCCGACAGGGAGGCGCTGAAGCTTTCTTT
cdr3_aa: CSSRQGGAEAFF

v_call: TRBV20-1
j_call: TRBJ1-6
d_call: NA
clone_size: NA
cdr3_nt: TGCAGTGCTAGTCGAGGCGCTACTCTTAATTCACCCCTCCACTTT
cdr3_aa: CSASRGATLNSPLHF

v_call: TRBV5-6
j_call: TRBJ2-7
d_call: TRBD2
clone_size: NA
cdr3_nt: TGTGCCAGCAGGCACTCGGGGGGGCGATACGAGCAGTACTTC
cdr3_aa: CASRHSGGRYEQYF

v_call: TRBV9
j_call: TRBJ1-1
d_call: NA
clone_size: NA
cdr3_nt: TGTGCCAGCAGCGTACTTGCAGAGAACACTGAAGCTTTCTTT
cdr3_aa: CASSVLAENTEAFF

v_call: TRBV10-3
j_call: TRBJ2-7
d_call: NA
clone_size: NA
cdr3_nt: TGTGCCATCAGCTGGGACTCCAGCTCCTACGAGCAGTACTTC
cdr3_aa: CAISWDSSSYEQYF

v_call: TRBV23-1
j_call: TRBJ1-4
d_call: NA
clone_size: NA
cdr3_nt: TGCGCCAGCAGTCAGGAGGGAGAAAAACTGTTTTTT
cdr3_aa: CASSQEGEKLFF

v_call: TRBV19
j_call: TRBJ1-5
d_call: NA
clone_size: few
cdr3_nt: TGTGCCAGTAGTATAGACGGGGTGGGTCAGCCCCAGCATTTT
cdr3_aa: CASSIDGVGQPQHF

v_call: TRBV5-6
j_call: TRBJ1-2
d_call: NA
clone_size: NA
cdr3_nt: TGTGCCAGCAGCTTCGCGAGTGGCTACACCTTC
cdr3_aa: CASSFASGYTF

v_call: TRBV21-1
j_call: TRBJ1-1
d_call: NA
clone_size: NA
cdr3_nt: TGTGCCAGCAGCAGACGGACAGACCGGCCCAGAGAGAACACTGAAGCTTTCTTT
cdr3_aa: CASSRRTDRPRENTEAFF

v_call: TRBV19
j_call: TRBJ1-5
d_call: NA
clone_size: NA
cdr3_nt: TGTGCCAGTAGTAAAGTGTCAGGCCTTAATCAGCCCCAGCATTTT
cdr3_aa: CASSKVSGLNQPQHF

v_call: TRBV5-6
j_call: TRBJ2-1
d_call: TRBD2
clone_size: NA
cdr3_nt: TGTGCCAGCAGCGGGACTAGCGGTCCCTACAATGAGCAGTTCTTC
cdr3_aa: CASSGTSGPYNEQFF

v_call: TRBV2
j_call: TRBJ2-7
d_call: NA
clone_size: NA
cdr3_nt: TGTGCCAGCAAGCGAGACAGCGACGAGCAGTACTTC
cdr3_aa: CASKRDSDEQYF

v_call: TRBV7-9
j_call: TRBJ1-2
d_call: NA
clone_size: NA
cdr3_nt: TGTGCCAGCAGCCCTGGAGGCGGCTATGGCTACACCTTC
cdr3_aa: CASSPGGGYGYTF